The 20 T cell receptor beta chains listed next were all sequenced from one sample in a study of blood T cell repertoires in COVID-19. The protocol was immunoSEQ multiplex PCR, while the TCRdb copy is restricted to in-frame clones and leaves out a portion. The data show around 37,000 clones, less than 90% seen once. Sequencing was carried out using peripheral blood. The receptors were sampled from a man in his 60s with COVID-19, enrolled during active disease.

The gene calls are TRBV3-1 (or the pseudogene TRBV3-2) and TRBJ2-5; 10 positions agree with TRBD2. In germline, CDR1 is LGHDT, CDR2 YNNKEL (reference sequence). This CDR3 spans 15 amino acids. The V segment lost 6 bases and the J segment 4 bases; nucleotides outside the gene matches: 8. For the CDR3, the DNA is TGTGCCAGCAGATTAGCAGCGGGAGGGGTAGAGACCCAGTACTTC. Amino acids: CASRLAAGGVETQYF.

The chain employs TRBV24-1 and TRBJ1-5; 7 bases fit TRBD1. There are 16 residues in the CDR3. Germline CDR1 and CDR2: KGHDR and SFDVKD. J lost 1 base, V lost 10 bases, and 12 bases had no gene match. The CDR3 loop is CATAGGSRRSNQPQHF. DNA of the CDR3: TGTGCCACTGCAGGGGGGAGCAGGCGCAGCAATCAGCCCCAGCATTTT.

This chain links TRBV5-6 with TRBJ1-6; tentative D call: TRBD1 (5 bases). The CDR3 consists of 17 residues. Germline V CDR1 and CDR2: SGHDT, YYEEEE. The V gene lost 4 bases and the J gene lost 0 bases, with 14 bases spanning the gap. The CDR3, as DNA: TGTGCCAGCAGCCTTAATTTCGGGGGCTCCTATAATTCACCCCTCCACTTT. This codes for CASSLNFGGSYNSPLHF. Combining the CDR3 with reference TRBV5-6 and TRBJ1-6 gives the whole variable domain DAGVTQSPTHLIKTRGQQVTLRCSPKSGHDTVSWYQQALGQGPQFIFQYYEEEERQRGNFPDRFSGHQFPNYSSELNVNALLLGDSALYLCASSLNFGGSYNSPLHFGNGTRLTVT.

This clone ranks as medium-sized. This CDR3 is CASSLRGQGYQETQYF. The CDR3 DNA reads TGTGCCAGCAGCTTACGGGGACAGGGGTACCAAGAGACCCAGTACTTC. The chain has TRBV7-9 and TRBJ2-5; 10 bases are shared with TRBD1. This CDR3 comprises 16 residues. Germline V gene lookup returns CDR1 SEHNR and CDR2 FQNEAQ (reference sequence). V lost 2 bases to trimming and J lost 0 bases; unmatched junction nucleotides: 3.

This clone came up once. V and J are TRBV2 and TRBJ2-1, with D possibly matching TRBD2 (5 bases). Trimming stripped 4 bases from V and 12 bases from J, with 16 bases between. The germline CDR1 and CDR2 sequences are SNHLY and FYNNEI. The CDR3 covers 13 residues. The CDR3 sequence: CASSGGRGGSQFF. The CDR3 DNA sequence: TGTGCCAGCAGTGGAGGCCGCGGCGGGTCGCAGTTCTTC.

V is TRBV12-3 or TRBV12-4 and J is TRBJ1-2; 7 bases line up with TRBD1. This CDR3 has 13 residues. Germline trimming cut 4 bases from V and 4 bases from J; bases unmatched to any gene: 3. The chain's CDR3 is CASSSDRTYGYTF. CDR3 coding DNA: TGTGCCAGCAGTTCGGACAGGACCTATGGCTACACCTTC.

There are a few counts of this clone. The rearrangement joins TRBV5-6 to TRBJ1-2; D ambiguous. Germline V lookup: CDR1 SGHDT, CDR2 YYEEEE. The ends were cut back, 0 bases at V and 8 bases at J, with 14 bases in the middle. There are 14 residues in the CDR3. CDR3 sequence reads: CASSLAAGIRGYTF. In DNA form, the CDR3 reads TGTGCCAGCAGCTTGGCCGCGGGGATACGGGGCTACACCTTC. Complete variable domain (other parts from reference TRBV5-6 and TRBJ1-2): DAGVTQSPTHLIKTRGQQVTLRCSPKSGHDTVSWYQQALGQGPQFIFQYYEEEERQRGNFPDRFSGHQFPNYSSELNVNALLLGDSALYLCASSLAAGIRGYTFGSGTRLTVV.

The V and J genes are TRBV6-2 or TRBV6-3 and TRBJ1-1; TRBD1 matches 7 bases. Germline V gene lookup returns CDR1 MNHEY and CDR2 SVGEGT. V shed 4 bases and J 3 bases; nucleotides not matched to a gene: 2. The CDR3 sequence is 13 residues long. The CDR3 spells CASSLTGYTEAFF. The CDR3 bases are TGTGCCAGCAGTTTGACAGGGTACACTGAAGCTTTCTTT.

The sample holds one count of this clone. The chain joins TRBV5-1 to TRBJ2-2; D is perhaps TRBD1 (6 bases). Germline-derived CDR1 and CDR2 are SGHRS and YFSETQ. Trimming shortened V by 4 bases and J by 0 bases, and 16 bases separated the two germline ends. The CDR3 has 17 amino acids. The CDR3 here is CASSRTTGTTNTGELFF. In DNA, the CDR3 is TGCGCCAGCAGCAGGACAACCGGGACAACGAACACCGGGGAGCTGTTTTTT.

This chain links TRBV7-3 with TRBJ2-2; maybe TRBD2 (5 bases). The length of the CDR3 is 14 residues. Trimming shortened V by 1 base and J by 5 bases, and 8 bases separated the two germline ends. Germline assignment: CDR1 SGHTA and CDR2 FQGTGA. The CDR3 protein is CASSLSRGTGELFF. Written as DNA, the CDR3 is TGTGCCAGCAGCTTAAGTCGGGGTACCGGGGAGCTGTTTTTT.

The chain employs TRBV7-2 and TRBJ2-7, with TRBD2 identical over 10 bases. With V trimmed by 5 bases and J by 3 bases, 4 bases remained unmatched. Germline CDR1 reads SGHTA; CDR2 reads FQGNSA. The CDR3 loop spans 14 amino acids. CDR3 sequence (DNA): TGTGCCAGCAGCACTAGCGGGGCGGGCTACGAGCAGTACTTC. It translates to CASSTSGAGYEQYF.

Only one count was recorded for this clone. The chain employs TRBV5-6 and TRBJ2-5, with D perhaps TRBD2 (5 bases). CDR3 length: 16 residues. The V end was cut by 0 bases, the J end by 4 bases, with 16 bases between. The germline V gene encodes CDR1 SGHDT and CDR2 YYEEEE. The CDR3 spells CASSLADTGVGETQYF. CDR3 coding DNA: TGTGCCAGCAGCTTGGCCGATACCGGGGTCGGAGAGACCCAGTACTTC.

The chain uses TRBV11-2 and TRBJ1-5, with 8 bases matching TRBD1. Looked up from germline, CDR1 is SGHAT and CDR2 is FQNNGV. The length of the CDR3 is 15 residues. Unmatched junction bases numbered 6, after V lost 6 bases and J lost 2 bases. The CDR3 protein is CASSQGAGRNQPQHF. The CDR3 region has the DNA TGTGCCAGCAGTCAGGGGGCCGGGCGCAATCAGCCCCAGCATTTT.

This clone turned up a few times. The genes are TRBV4-3 and TRBJ2-7, with D unresolved. The CDR3 is 15 amino acids. V was pared by 0 bases and J by 6 bases, with 15 bases between. Germline CDR1 is LGHNA and CDR2 is YSLEER. In nucleotides, the CDR3 is TGCGCCAGCAGCCAAGATAATAACGCCGCAGTCGAGCAGTACTTC. Its translation: CASSQDNNAAVEQYF.

A few counts support this clone. The junction departs from the called germline gene at one end, perhaps through a read error. The V gene is TRBV5-6, the J gene TRBJ2-1; 10 bases match TRBD2. This CDR3 region has 14 residues. Germline V gives CDR1 SGHDT, CDR2 YYEEEE. The CDR3 protein is CASRLGLAFSEQFF. CDR3 DNA sequence: TGTGCCAGCAGATTGGGACTAGCGTTCAGTGAGCAGTTCTTC.

The rearrangement joins TRBV10-3 to TRBJ2-2; possible D gene TRBD1, 6 bases. Germline V lookup: CDR1 ENHRY, CDR2 SYGVKD. The V end lost 4 bases, the J end lost 0 bases, and 9 bases lay between the germline ends. CDR3 size: 15 residues. The CDR3 nucleotides read TGTGCCATCAGTGTACAGGGTTCGAACACCGGGGAGCTGTTTTTT. It translates to CAISVQGSNTGELFF.

This rearrangement joins TRBV5-6 to TRBJ1-4; 9 bases are shared with TRBD1. This CDR3 is 15 amino acids long. Germline trimming cut 2 bases from V and 4 bases from J; bases unmatched to any gene: 3. Germline values: CDR1 SGHDT, CDR2 YYEEEE. CDR3 bases: TGTGCCAGCAGCTTTACAGGGGGCGATAATGAAAAACTGTTTTTT. Translation: CASSFTGGDNEKLFF.

The V call is TRBV6-5, the J call TRBJ2-7; 7 nucleotides line up with TRBD2. CDR1 and CDR2 from the germline V gene are MNHEY and SVGAGI. The junction had 6 bases not matched to a gene; V was cut back by 0 bases and J by 7 bases. CDR3 size: 14 residues. The CDR3 loop is CASSYSGGSGEQYF. The DNA for the CDR3 is TGTGCCAGCAGTTACTCGGGAGGGTCTGGTGAGCAGTACTTC.

This chain's CDR3 is CASSLAGANSPLHF. Here the CDR3 DNA reads TGTGCCAGCAGCTTAGCAGGGGCGAATTCACCCCTCCACTTT. V gene TRBV7-9 combines with J gene TRBJ1-6; the D gene is possibly TRBD1 (5 bases). V was trimmed by 0 bases and J by 7 bases, leaving 7 bases between them. CDR3 length: 14 residues. CDR1 is SEHNR, CDR2 FQNEAQ, per germline (reference sequence).

This chain links TRBV5-4 with TRBJ1-2; D might be TRBD1 (5 bases). Germline V CDR1 and CDR2: SGHNT, YYREEE (reference sequence). V was cut by 4 bases and J by 3 bases, with 13 bases left in between. This CDR3 spans 14 amino acids. The CDR3 nucleotides are TGTGCCAGCAGCCAGACGACAGATCACTATGGCTACACCTTC. It is translated as CASSQTTDHYGYTF. Full variable domain (missing parts from reference TRBV5-4 and TRBJ1-2): ETGVTQSPTHLIKTRGQQVTLRCSSQSGHNTVSWYQQALGQGPQFIFQYYREEENGRGNFPPRFSGLQFPNYSSELNVNALELDDSALYLCASSQTTDHYGYTFGSGTRLTVV.